These T cell receptor beta chains were read from a single sample in a study of OX40 agonist ivuxolimab in advanced cancers. Clones were sequenced by immunoSEQ multiplex PCR, and TCRdb holds only the in-frame ones, with some missing. Of roughly 71,000 clones in the sample, approximately 82% were seen once. This material consisted of CD4+ or CD8+ T cells sorted from blood, taken in a trial of the OX40 agonist ivuxolimab. These receptors all stem from an adult with an advanced solid tumor such as melanoma, head and neck, liver or kidney cancer. Each CDR3 is given with its conserved first and last residue. The D gene is left open where the match is weak. Size is omitted from some rows. Given values are once, few, many or a class for expanded clones.

j_gene | len | abundance | d_gene | v_gene | CDR3aa | CDR3nt
TRBJ1-5 | 14 | few | . | TRBV7-2 | CASSSIYSNQPQHF | TGTGCCAGCAGCTCGATTTATAGCAATCAGCCCCAGCATTTT
TRBJ2-1 | 15 | . | TRBD2 | TRBV2 | CASRGDYTSYNEQFF | TGTGCCAGCAGGGGGGACTATACCTCCTACAATGAGCAGTTCTTC
TRBJ2-4 | 16 | once | . | TRBV15 | CATSRHGGVAKNIQYF | TGTGCCACCAGCAGACACGGAGGGGTAGCCAAAAACATTCAGTACTTC
TRBJ1-1 | 13 | . | . | TRBV18 | CASSPSGNAEAFF | TGTGCCAGCTCACCCTCGGGGAACGCTGAAGCTTTCTTT
TRBJ2-2 | 16 | . | TRBD1 | TRBV5-6 | CASSLSGTGRNGELFF | TGTGCCAGCAGCTTGTCTGGGACAGGGAGGAACGGGGAGCTGTTTTTT
TRBJ2-1 | 15 | . | TRBD1 | TRBV7-9 | CASSFPGQGIVEQFF | TGTGCCAGCAGTTTTCCGGGACAGGGGATCGTTGAGCAGTTCTTC
TRBJ2-7 | 13 | once | TRBD2 | TRBV7-2 | CASSLSGTYEQYF | TGTGCCAGCAGCTTAAGCGGGACCTACGAGCAGTACTTC
TRBJ2-2 | 16 | . | TRBD1 | TRBV5-8 | CASSGRTGAGTGELFF | TGTGCCAGCAGCGGGAGAACAGGGGCCGGCACCGGGGAGCTGTTTTTT
TRBJ2-7 | 13 | . | . | TRBV5-4 | CASSSAGGDEQYF | TGTGCCAGCAGCTCCGCCGGAGGGGACGAGCAGTACTTC
TRBJ1-5 | 12 | . | . | TRBV29-1 | CSVVVGGQPQHF | TGCAGCGTTGTAGTAGGGGGTCAGCCCCAGCATTTT
TRBJ2-1 | 16 | . | TRBD2 | TRBV7-2 | CASSNPSGNSYNEQFF | TGTGCCAGCAGCAACCCTAGCGGAAACTCCTACAATGAGCAGTTCTTC
TRBJ2-3 | 15 | . | TRBD1 | TRBV5-1 | CASSRGTGSTDTQYF | TGCGCCAGCAGTCGGGGGACAGGGAGCACAGATACGCAGTATTTT
TRBJ2-1 | 16 | . | TRBD2 | TRBV19 | CASSTLLAGGTDEQFF | TGTGCCAGTAGTACGCTTCTAGCGGGGGGAACTGATGAGCAGTTCTTC
TRBJ2-5 | 14 | . | . | TRBV6-5 | CASSYSGGGETQYF | TGTGCCAGCAGTTACTCAGGGGGAGGAGAGACCCAGTACTTC
TRBJ1-3 | 14 | few | TRBD1 | TRBV27 | CASSLSGQGYTIYF | TGTGCCAGCAGTCTATCGGGACAGGGCTACACCATATATTTT